These 29 T cell receptor beta chains were all obtained from the same sample, sequenced in a study of T cell repertoires in cytomegalovirus infection. TCRdb re-called the reads through MiXCR, storing one row per CDR3 protein. Among a few hundred thousand distinct CDR3 sequences listed, 15% to 20% were seen once. The sequencing input was PBMCs. Every receptor here comes from a human donor in good health (CMV status not recorded). Some clones in this sample may be carry-over from other donors' samples.

In its sample, this clonotype was seen a few times. The chain employs TRBV4-3 and TRBJ2-3; possible D gene TRBD1, 5 bases. Germline V gene sequence: CDR1 LGHNA, CDR2 YSLEER. Trimming cost V 4 bases and J 0 bases, with 14 bases left between them. The CDR3 extends over 16 amino acids. CDR3 residues: CASSPAVGHSTDTQYF. Here the CDR3 DNA reads TGCGCCAGCAGCCCTGCCGTCGGACACAGCACAGATACGCAGTATTTT.

The chain combines TRBV9 with TRBJ2-7; TRBD1 might be the D (6 bases). Germline CDR1 is SGDLS and CDR2 is YYNGEE. V lost 0 bases, J lost 2 bases, and 9 bases lay in between. The CDR3 contains 14 residues. CDR3 DNA: TGTGCCAGCAGCGTAGTAGCAGGGGCCTACGAGCAGTACTTC. It is translated as CASSVVAGAYEQYF.

This clonotype appeared a few times. The J gene is TRBJ1-1, the V gene TRBV5-6; no clear D. Per the germline V gene, CDR1 is SGHDT and CDR2 is YYEEEE. This CDR3 contains 17 residues. Trimming left V 0 bases short and J 4 bases short, with 19 bases between. The DNA of the CDR3 is TGTGCCAGCAGCTTGGAGGGCTGGGGTCTTTCGGGCACTGAAGCTTTCTTT. Translation: CASSLEGWGLSGTEAFF.

The chain combines TRBV10-3 with TRBJ2-1; D gene uncertain. The CDR3 has 15 amino acids. Germline CDR1 and CDR2: ENHRY and SYGVKD. V was trimmed by 6 bases and J by 4 bases, leaving 16 bases between them. For the CDR3, the DNA is TGTGCCATCAGCTTGACTTACAACAAATACAATGAGCAGTTCTTC. The encoded protein is CAISLTYNKYNEQFF.

A few counts support this clonotype. The gene calls are TRBV20-1 and TRBJ2-1; perhaps TRBD2 as D (5 bases). There are 14 residues in the CDR3. The V end lost 1 base, the J end lost 10 bases, and 17 bases lay between the germline ends. Germline V gives CDR1 DFQATT, CDR2 SNEGSKA (reference sequence). In DNA form, the CDR3 reads TGCAGTGCTAGAGTGAGGGCCCGGAGCGGAGAGCAGTTCTTC. Encoded protein: CSARVRARSGEQFF.

This clonotype was counted a few times. J is TRBJ2-5 and V is TRBV19; a weak D match, TRBD2 (6 bases). The V end was cut by 3 bases, the J end by 7 bases, with 15 bases between. Germline V gene data show CDR1 as LNHDA and CDR2 as SQIVND (reference sequence). The CDR3 runs to 14 residues. CDR3 sequence reads: CASSIGGPRATQYF. CDR3 nucleotides: TGTGCCAGTAGTATTGGAGGGCCTCGGGCGACCCAGTACTTC.

This chain joins TRBV28 and TRBJ1-2, with 7 bases matching TRBD1. V shed 5 bases, J shed 8 bases, and the junction held 11 bases outside the gene matches. CDR1 and CDR2 (germline): MDHEN, SYDVKM. The CDR3 length is 14 residues. The CDR3 reads CASSRQGFPRGYTF. In nucleotides, the CDR3 is TGTGCCAGCAGTCGACAGGGCTTCCCGCGGGGCTACACCTTC.

In this sample, this clonotype turned up once. A read error may explain this, as a much larger clone is one base away. The chain recombines TRBV6-8 with TRBJ2-1; D remains unclear. V was trimmed by 6 bases and J by 2 bases, leaving 5 bases between them. CDR3 length: 12 residues. In germline, CDR1 is MNHGY, CDR2 SAAAGT. The CDR3 here is CASSQAYNEQFF. In DNA form, the CDR3 reads TGTGCCAGCAGCCAGGCCTACAATGAGCAGTTCTTC.

The chain combines TRBV6-2 or TRBV6-3 with TRBJ1-5; 7 nucleotides line up with TRBD1. V lost 5 bases, J lost 7 bases, and 14 bases stayed unmatched. The V gene's germline CDR1 is MNHEY and CDR2 SVGEGT. The CDR3 is 16 residues long. CDR3 DNA sequence: TGTGCCAGCAGTCAACGACGGAGGGGGCAGCCACAGCCCCAGCATTTT. Protein: CASSQRRRGQPQPQHF.

This clonotype was observed a handful of times. The V call is TRBV19, the J call TRBJ1-1; TRBD1 matches 8 bases. After removal of 8 bases from V and 6 bases from J, the junction contained 5 bases not matched to a gene. Germline V gene sequence: CDR1 LNHDA, CDR2 SQIVND (reference sequence). The CDR3 is 12 residues long. This CDR3 is CASGDRGAEAFF. In DNA, the CDR3 is TGTGCCAGTGGAGACAGGGGCGCTGAAGCTTTCTTT.

This clonotype was observed many times. The rearrangement joins TRBV6-1 to TRBJ2-3; D gene ambiguous. CDR3 length: 13 residues. CDR1 and CDR2 from the germline V gene are MNHNS and SASEGT. With 0 bases removed from V and 6 bases from J, the gap between germline ends came to 7 bases. For the CDR3, the DNA is TGTGCCAGCAGTGAAGCCTTTCTGGATACGCAGTATTTT. Its protein is CASSEAFLDTQYF.

In nucleotides, the CDR3 is TGTGCCAGCAGTCCTAACGAGGGGACAGGGAACACTGAAGCTTTCTTT. Translation gives CASSPNEGTGNTEAFF. This chain uses TRBV2 with TRBJ1-1; 8 bases map to TRBD1. CDR1 and CDR2 (germline): SNHLY, FYNNEI. Trimming took 5 bases from V and 1 from J; bases not matched to a gene: 9. The CDR3 consists of 16 residues. The full variable domain, with the rest looked up from reference TRBV2 and TRBJ1-1, is EPEVTQTPSHQVTQMGQEVILRCVPISNHLYFYWYRQILGQKVEFLVSFYNNEISEKSEIFDDQFSVERPDGSNFTLKIRSTKLEDSAMYFCASSPNEGTGNTEAFFGQGTRLTVV.

This clonotype was picked up a small number of times. The chain has TRBV18 and TRBJ1-1; 7 bases map to TRBD1. The ends lost 4 bases at V and 0 bases at J; junction bases unmatched: 8. CDR1 KGHSH and CDR2 LQKENI come from the germline V gene. The CDR3 has 16 amino acids. The CDR3 spells CASSLSGQSMNTEAFF. As DNA, the CDR3 is TGTGCCAGCTCACTGTCGGGACAGTCCATGAACACTGAAGCTTTCTTT.

The CDR3 nucleotides read TGTGCCACCTCGTTTCAGGGAGGGCCGGGGACAGATACGCAGTATTTT. Translation: CATSFQGGPGTDTQYF. V and J are TRBV19 and TRBJ2-3, with TRBD2 matching 7 bases. CDR1 and CDR2 (germline): LNHDA, SQIVND (reference sequence). The J segment lost 3 bases and the V segment lost 10 bases, leaving 16 bases of the junction unmatched. CDR3 size: 16 residues.

This clonotype has more than one count but fewer than ten. V is TRBV27 and J is TRBJ2-5; 7 nucleotides align to TRBD2. V lost 6 bases, J lost 6 bases, and 7 bases stayed unmatched. The CDR3 runs 13 residues. The germline V gene encodes CDR1 MNHEY and CDR2 SMNVEV (reference sequence). The DNA of the CDR3 is TGTGCCAGCAGAATGACCGGGGGGAAGACCCAGTACTTC. Its translation: CASRMTGGKTQYF.

This clonotype occurred a few times. The chain employs TRBV28 and TRBJ2-1; D is unclear. The CDR3 is 16 amino acids. Germline V gene lookup returns CDR1 MDHEN and CDR2 SYDVKM. Between the trimmed V and J ends, which lost 6 bases and 0 bases, there was a span of 15 bases. For the CDR3, the DNA is TGTGCCAGCAGAGATCCAATCGATAGCTCCTACAATGAGCAGTTCTTC. It encodes CASRDPIDSSYNEQFF.

The rearrangement links TRBV20-1 to TRBJ2-3; weak D call: TRBD1 (6 bases). This CDR3 has 15 residues. Germline values: CDR1 DFQATT, CDR2 SNEGSKA (reference sequence). V dropped 3 bases and J dropped 0 bases, with 13 bases sitting between them. CDR3 sequence (DNA): TGCAGTGCTAGCCCGGGACACGCAAGCACAGATACGCAGTATTTT. This codes for CSASPGHASTDTQYF.

This clonotype came up many times. The chain carries TRBV28 and TRBJ1-5, with a tentative D call TRBD1 (5 bases). The V end was cut by 1 base, the J end by 4 bases, with 8 bases between. This CDR3 spans 14 amino acids. Germline loops: CDR1 MDHEN, CDR2 SYDVKM. CDR3 sequence reads: CASSLLSGNQPQHF. CDR3 nucleotide sequence: TGTGCCAGCAGTTTATTATCAGGGAATCAGCCCCAGCATTTT.

This chain joins TRBV29-1 and TRBJ1-2, with D perhaps TRBD1 (6 bases). This CDR3 spans 13 amino acids. CDR1 and CDR2 (germline): SQVTM, ANQGSEA. Trimming removed 3 bases at V and 1 base at J, with 9 bases between. The CDR3: CSVDRDNNYGYTF. For the CDR3, the DNA is TGCAGCGTTGACCGGGACAATAACTATGGCTACACCTTC.

This clonotype was recorded at least ten times. The chain links TRBV6-6 to TRBJ2-1; D tentatively reads TRBD1 or TRBD2 (5 bases each). V lost 4 bases to trimming and J lost 5 bases, with 9 bases between them. The CDR3 loop spans 13 amino acids. The germline V gene has CDR1 MNHNY and CDR2 SVGAGI (reference sequence). The CDR3 bases are TGTGCCAGCAGTTGGGACGGGAACAATGAGCAGTTCTTC. This sequence encodes CASSWDGNNEQFF.

The CDR3 region is CASSIVENTEAFF. The CDR3 DNA follows: TGTGCCAGTAGTATTGTGGAGAACACTGAAGCTTTCTTT. V gene TRBV19 combines with J gene TRBJ1-1; no clear D gene. Trimming left V 3 bases short and J 1 base short, with 6 bases between. The germline gives CDR1 LNHDA, CDR2 SQIVND (reference sequence). The length of the CDR3 is 13 residues.

This clonotype was detected ten times or more. The V call is TRBV7-2, the J call TRBJ2-3; TRBD1 is a possible D gene (5 bases). The germline V gene has CDR1 SGHTA and CDR2 FQGNSA. Trimming removed 4 bases at V and 1 base at J, with 9 bases between. This CDR3 comprises 14 residues. The CDR3 region is CASSSMGRTDTQYF. The CDR3 region has the DNA TGTGCCAGCAGCTCCATGGGGCGCACAGATACGCAGTATTTT. Drawing the rest from reference TRBV7-2 and TRBJ2-3, the complete variable domain is GAGVSQSPSNKVTEKGKDVELRCDPISGHTALYWYRQSLGQGLEFLIYFQGNSAPDKSGLPSDRFSAERTGGSVSTLTIQRTQQEDSAVYLCASSSMGRTDTQYFGPGTRLTVL.

The genes are TRBV9 and TRBJ1-2, with D unclear. V was clipped by 0 bases and J by 0 bases, with 18 bases between them. CDR3 size: 18 residues. Germline lookup yields CDR1 SGDLS and CDR2 YYNGEE. For the CDR3, the DNA is TGTGCCAGCAGCGTAGGAACAGCTAGACCCTCGTCTAACTATGGCTACACCTTC. Protein sequence: CASSVGTARPSSNYGYTF.

In its sample, this clonotype was seen many times. V usage is TRBV7-2 and J usage is TRBJ1-1, with D maybe TRBD1 (6 bases). Trimming took 5 bases from V and 0 from J, leaving 16 bases between them. The CDR3 has 16 residues. Germline V gene sequence: CDR1 SGHTA, CDR2 FQGNSA. CDR3 sequence (DNA): TGTGCCAGCAGCCCTGAGGGGGGGGTGATGAACACTGAAGCTTTCTTT. This sequence encodes CASSPEGGVMNTEAFF. The full variable domain, completed using reference TRBV7-2 and TRBJ1-1, is GAGVSQSPSNKVTEKGKDVELRCDPISGHTALYWYRQSLGQGLEFLIYFQGNSAPDKSGLPSDRFSAERTGGSVSTLTIQRTQQEDSAVYLCASSPEGGVMNTEAFFGQGTRLTVV.

This clonotype was seen only a few times. This rearrangement joins TRBV7-6 to TRBJ2-1, with D possibly TRBD2 on 6 matching bases. The CDR3 is 15 residues long. CDR1 and CDR2 from the germline V gene are SGHVS and FNYEAQ. V shed 1 base and J shed 6 bases, with 13 bases lying between them. In DNA form, the CDR3 reads TGTGCCAGCAGCTTAGGTAGCGGAACTTTCAATGAGCAGTTCTTC. Translation: CASSLGSGTFNEQFF.

In its sample, this clonotype was seen once. Being one base from a much bigger clone, this may be a read error. The J gene is TRBJ2-2, the V gene TRBV7-2; 11 bases map to TRBD2. The CDR3 totals 15 residues. Germline values: CDR1 SGHTA, CDR2 FQGNSA. Written as DNA, the CDR3 is TGTGCCAGCAGCACGACTAGCGGGAATGGCGGGGTGCTGTTTTTT. It codes for CASSTTSGNGGVLFF.

This clonotype was counted many times. One junction end does not reproduce the germline sequence, and a read error may be involved. The V call is TRBV4-2, the J call TRBJ2-3; no reliable D call. Germline CDR1 reads LGHNA; CDR2 reads YNFKEQ. The CDR3 length is 13 residues. Here the CDR3 DNA reads TGTGCCAGCAGCCAAGATCCGGCAGACACGCAGTATTTT. Translation gives CASSQDPADTQYF.

This clonotype was detected only once. The rearrangement links TRBV18 to TRBJ2-5; TRBD2 matches 7 bases. The CDR3 runs 14 residues. Unmatched junction bases numbered 4, after V lost 5 bases and J lost 1 base. In germline, CDR1 is KGHSH, CDR2 LQKENI. CDR3 DNA sequence: TGTGCCAGCTCATCGCGGGGGACCCAAGAGACCCAGTACTTC. As protein: CASSSRGTQETQYF.

Only a few counts were recorded for this clonotype. The V and J genes are TRBV28 and TRBJ1-5, with D unresolved. The CDR3 sequence is 15 residues long. CDR1 is MDHEN, CDR2 SYDVKM, per germline. V lost 5 bases and J lost 4, with 15 bases in between. The CDR3 loop reads CASSPPEGVNQPQHF. In nucleotides, the CDR3 is TGTGCCAGCAGTCCCCCAGAGGGAGTGAATCAGCCCCAGCATTTT.